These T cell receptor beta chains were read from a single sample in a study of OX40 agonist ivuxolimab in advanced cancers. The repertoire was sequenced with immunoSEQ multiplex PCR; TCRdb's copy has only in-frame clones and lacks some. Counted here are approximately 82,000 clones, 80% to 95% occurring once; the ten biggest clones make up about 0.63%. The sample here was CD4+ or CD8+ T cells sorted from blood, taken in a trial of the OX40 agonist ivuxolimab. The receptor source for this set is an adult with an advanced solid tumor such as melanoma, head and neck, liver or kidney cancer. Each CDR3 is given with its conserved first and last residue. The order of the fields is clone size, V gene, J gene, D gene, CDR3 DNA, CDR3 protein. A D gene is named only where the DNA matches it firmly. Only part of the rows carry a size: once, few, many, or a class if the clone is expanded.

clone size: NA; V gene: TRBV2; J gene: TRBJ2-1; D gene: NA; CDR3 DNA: TGTGCCAGCAGTCGGACAGAAAATAATGAGCAGTTCTTC; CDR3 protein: CASSRTENNEQFF
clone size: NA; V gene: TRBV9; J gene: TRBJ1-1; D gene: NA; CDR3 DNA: TGTGTCAGCAGCACCCAGGGAGTTTTGAACACTGAAGCTTTCTTT; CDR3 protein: CVSSTQGVLNTEAFF
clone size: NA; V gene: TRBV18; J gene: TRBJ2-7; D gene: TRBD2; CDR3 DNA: TGTGCCAGCTCACCGGGACTAGCGGACGGGGGCGAGCAGTACTTC; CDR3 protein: CASSPGLADGGEQYF
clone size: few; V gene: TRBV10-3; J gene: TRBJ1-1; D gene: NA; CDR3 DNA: TGTGCCATCAGTGACTACAGGGTGAACACTGAAGCTTTCTTT; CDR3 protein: CAISDYRVNTEAFF
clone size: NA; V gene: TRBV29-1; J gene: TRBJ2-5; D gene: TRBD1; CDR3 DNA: TGCAGCGTCAGGACAGGGGCGGGGACCCAGTACTTC; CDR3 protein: CSVRTGAGTQYF
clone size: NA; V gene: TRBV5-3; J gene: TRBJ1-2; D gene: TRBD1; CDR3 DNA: TGTGCCAGAAGCGGTCTCGGGACAGGTAACTATGGCTACACCTTC; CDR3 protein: CARSGLGTGNYGYTF
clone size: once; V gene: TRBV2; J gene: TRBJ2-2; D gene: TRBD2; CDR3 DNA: TGTGCCAGCAGAGCGGGGTGGGCCGGGGAGCTGTTTTTT; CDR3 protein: CASRAGWAGELFF
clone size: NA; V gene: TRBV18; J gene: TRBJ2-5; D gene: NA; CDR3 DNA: TGTGCCAGCTCACCGGCCGGCAGCGTGGAGACCCAGTACTTC; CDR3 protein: CASSPAGSVETQYF
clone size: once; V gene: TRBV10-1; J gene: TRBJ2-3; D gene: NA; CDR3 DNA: TGCGCCAGCAGTATTAGCAGGGCAGATACGCAGTATTTT; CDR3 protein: CASSISRADTQYF
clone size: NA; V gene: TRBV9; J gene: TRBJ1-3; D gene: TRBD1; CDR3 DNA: TGTGCCAGCAGCGTAGCTGAGAGACAGGGAGGAAACACCATATATTTT; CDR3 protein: CASSVAERQGGNTIYF
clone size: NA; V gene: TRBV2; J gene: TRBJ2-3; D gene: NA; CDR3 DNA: TGTGCCAGCAGCGGGAACACTGCTAGCACAGATACGCAGTATTTT; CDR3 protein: CASSGNTASTDTQYF
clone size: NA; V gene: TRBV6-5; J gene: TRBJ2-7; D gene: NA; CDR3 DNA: TGTGCCAGCAGAAAAACGACTAGTAGCTACGAGCAGTACTTC; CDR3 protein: CASRKTTSSYEQYF
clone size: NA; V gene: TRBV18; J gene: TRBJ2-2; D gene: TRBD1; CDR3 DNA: TGTGCCAGCTCACGCGCCGGGACAGGGAACACCGGGGAGCTGTTTTTT; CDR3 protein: CASSRAGTGNTGELFF
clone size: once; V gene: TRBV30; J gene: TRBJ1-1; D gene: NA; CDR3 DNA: TGTGCCTGGAGTAGGGGTCGTATGAACACTGAAGCTTTCTTT; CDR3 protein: CAWSRGRMNTEAFF
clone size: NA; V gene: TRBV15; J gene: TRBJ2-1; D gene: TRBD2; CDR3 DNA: TGTGCCACCGAAAAAGCGGGAGGGCCTCACAATGAGCAGTTCTTC; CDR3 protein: CATEKAGGPHNEQFF
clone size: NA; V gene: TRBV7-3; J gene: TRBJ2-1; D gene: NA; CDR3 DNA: TGTGCCAGCAGCTTAGCGGACTCGCTGGCGGGTGAGCAGTTCTTC; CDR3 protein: CASSLADSLAGEQFF
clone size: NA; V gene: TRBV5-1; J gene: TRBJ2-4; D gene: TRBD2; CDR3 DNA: TGCGCCAGCAGCTTGGAGGGGGTCCTAGCGGGAGACTCGGGACTAGCCAAAAACATTCAGTACTTC; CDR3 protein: CASSLEGVLAGDSGLAKNIQYF
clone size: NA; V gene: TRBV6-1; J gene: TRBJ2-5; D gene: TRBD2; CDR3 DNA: TGTGCCAGCTCCCTCACCGGGGGGGCGGAGACCCAGTACTTC; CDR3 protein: CASSLTGGAETQYF
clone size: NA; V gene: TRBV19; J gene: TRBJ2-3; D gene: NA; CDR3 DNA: TGTGCCAGTAGTGATCGAGATACGCAGTATTTT; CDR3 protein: CASSDRDTQYF
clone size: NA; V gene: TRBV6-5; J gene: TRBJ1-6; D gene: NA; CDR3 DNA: TGTGCCAGCAGCTACCGCAAAGGGGTATCACCCCTCCACTTT; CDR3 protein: CASSYRKGVSPLHF
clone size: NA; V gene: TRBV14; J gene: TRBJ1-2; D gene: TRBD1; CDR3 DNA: TGTGCCAGCAGCCTGGGACAGGGGATCTATGGCTACACCTTC; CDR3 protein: CASSLGQGIYGYTF
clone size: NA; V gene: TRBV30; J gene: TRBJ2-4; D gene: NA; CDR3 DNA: TGTGCCTGGAGGGGGAGAACCAAAAACATTCAGTACTTC; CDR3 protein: CAWRGRTKNIQYF
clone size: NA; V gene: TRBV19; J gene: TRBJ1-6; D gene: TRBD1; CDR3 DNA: TGTGCCAGTACCCCGGGACAGGGGAATTCACCCCTCCACTTT; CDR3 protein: CASTPGQGNSPLHF
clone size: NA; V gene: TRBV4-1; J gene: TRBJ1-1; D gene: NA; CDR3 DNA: TGCGCCAGCAGCCAGACTCGCCGGGGTCCGGTATACACTGAAGCTTTCTTT; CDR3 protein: CASSQTRRGPVYTEAFF
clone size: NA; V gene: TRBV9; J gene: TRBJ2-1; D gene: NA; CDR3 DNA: TGTGCCAGCAGTGTAGGGGTTGGAGGGACCTACAATGAGCAGTTCTTC; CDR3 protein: CASSVGVGGTYNEQFF
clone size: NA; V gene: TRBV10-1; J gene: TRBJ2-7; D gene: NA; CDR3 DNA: TGCGCCAGCAGTGATGGGTCCGGAGCATCCTACGAGCAGTACTTC; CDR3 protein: CASSDGSGASYEQYF
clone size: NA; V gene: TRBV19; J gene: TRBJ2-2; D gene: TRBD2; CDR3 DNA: TGTGCCAGTAGATTAGCGGGAGGGCGCTTTACCGGGGAGCTGTTTTTT; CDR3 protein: CASRLAGGRFTGELFF
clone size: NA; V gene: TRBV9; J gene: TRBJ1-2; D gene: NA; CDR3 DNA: TGTGCCAGCAGCGTAGACCCCGGAGGGTTGGGGGCTGAGAACTATGGCTACACCTTC; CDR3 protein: CASSVDPGGLGAENYGYTF
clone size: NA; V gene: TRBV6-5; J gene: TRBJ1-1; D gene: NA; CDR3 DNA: TGTGCCAGCAGTTACGCACGCAGGGGGAACACTGAAGCTTTCTTT; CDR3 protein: CASSYARRGNTEAFF